These 20 T cell receptor beta chains share one sample of origin, sequenced in a study of monozygotic twins with inflammatory bowel disease. TCRdb re-called the 5' RACE reads; every CDR3 protein appears as one record, without DNA. The sample features more than 110,000 distinct CDR3 sequences, with over 1% in its top ten. Sample: blood. The source is a human donor with ulcerative colitis or Crohn's disease, or a healthy co-twin of an affected twin (not recorded which).

This rearrangement joins TRBV28 to TRBJ2-3; TCRdb's D call of TRBD1 is untestable without DNA. Germline CDR1 reads MDHEN; CDR2 reads SYDVKM. This CDR3 has 17 residues. CDR3: CASSRPLGTQSTDTQYF.

CDR3 amino acids: CASSLVAGDIVPLHF. The chain joins TRBV5-4 to TRBJ1-6; TCRdb designates TRBD1, a call that cannot be tested without DNA. The CDR3 runs 15 residues. The germline gives CDR1 SGHNT, CDR2 YYREEE (reference sequence).

This chain uses TRBV7-2 with TRBJ1-4. The CDR3 covers 15 residues. Germline values: CDR1 SGHTA, CDR2 FQGNSA. CDR3 amino acids: CASRLMTATNEKLFF.

The chain is built from TRBV6-2 or TRBV6-3 and TRBJ2-1; as DNA is missing, the TRBD1 call by TCRdb cannot be tested. The length of the CDR3 is 15 residues. Per the germline V gene, CDR1 is MNHEY and CDR2 is SVGEGT. The CDR3 is CASRSRDWDYNEQFF.

J is TRBJ2-7 and V is TRBV5-1; TCRdb's D call of TRBD1 is untestable without DNA. CDR3 length: 14 residues. In germline, CDR1 is SGHRS, CDR2 YFSETQ. The CDR3 loop is CASARPGQGSEQYF.

The V gene is TRBV7-2, the J gene TRBJ2-1; as DNA is missing, the TRBD2 call by TCRdb cannot be tested. CDR3 length equals 20 residues. Germline CDR1 and CDR2: SGHTA and FQGNSA. The chain's CDR3 is CASSSKRGTVVSPNYNEQFF.

CDR3 residues: CASSRLAGLYNEQFF. This chain connects TRBV6-2 or TRBV6-3 to TRBJ2-1; TCRdb's D call of TRBD2 is untestable without DNA. Germline-derived CDR1 and CDR2 are MNHEY and SVGEGT. The CDR3 runs to 15 residues.

The chain combines TRBV5-4 with TRBJ1-1. The CDR3 loop spans 14 amino acids. Germline V lookup: CDR1 SGHNT, CDR2 YYREEE (reference sequence). The CDR3 sequence is CASSLQHLNTEAFF.

The chain joins TRBV7-2 to TRBJ1-4; there is no DNA to check the TCRdb D call of TRBD1. The germline V gene has CDR1 SGHTA and CDR2 FQGNSA. This CDR3 is 16 amino acids long. CDR3 region: CASSLVAGTVNEKLFF.

This chain connects TRBV12-3 or TRBV12-4 to TRBJ2-1; the D call of TRBD1 rests on TCRdb alone, since no DNA is present to check it. The CDR3 is 15 amino acids. The CDR3 spells CASSQTSQGAWEQFF.

V gene TRBV15 combines with J gene TRBJ2-2; no DNA is available, so the TRBD1 call from TCRdb remains unchecked. CDR1 is LNHNV and CDR2 is YYDKDF in the germline V gene (reference sequence). CDR3 length: 19 amino acids. This CDR3 is CATSRDRGRRTGRAGELFF. Based on the CDR3 plus reference TRBV15 and TRBJ2-2, the full variable domain is DAMVIQNPRYQVTQFGKPVTLSCSQTLNHNVMYWYQQKSSQAPKLLFHYYDKDFNNEADTPDNFQSRRPNTSFCFLDIRSPGLGDTAMYLCATSRDRGRRTGRAGELFFGEGSRLTVL.

The V call is TRBV6-1, the J call TRBJ2-3; the D call of TRBD2 rests on TCRdb alone, since no DNA is present to check it. The CDR3 is 14 residues long. Germline V lookup: CDR1 MNHNS, CDR2 SASEGT. The CDR3 loop reads CASSQLGSTDTQYF.

This sequence joins TRBV28 and TRBJ1-1; without DNA, the TCRdb call of TRBD1 cannot be checked. The CDR3 extends over 15 amino acids. Germline-derived CDR1 and CDR2 are MDHEN and SYDVKM. This CDR3 is CASKAPAGVSTEAFF.

The chain uses TRBV27 and TRBJ1-4. CDR3 length equals 15 residues. Germline-derived CDR1 and CDR2 are MNHEY and SMNVEV (reference sequence). The CDR3 protein is CASSSTAATNEKLFF.

The gene calls are TRBV4-3 and TRBJ1-1; the D gene TCRdb calls, TRBD1, cannot be checked with no DNA. The germline V gene has CDR1 LGHNA and CDR2 YSLEER. This CDR3 has 15 amino acids. The CDR3 loop reads CASSQRGQGVSEAFF.

This chain links TRBV7-2 with TRBJ1-5; no DNA is available, so the TRBD1 call from TCRdb remains unchecked. This CDR3 region has 17 residues. Looked up from germline, CDR1 is SGHTA and CDR2 is FQGNSA. CDR3 sequence reads: CASSLVVGDKTNQPQHF.

The chain carries TRBV7-6 and TRBJ2-2. The CDR3 is 14 residues long. CDR1 and CDR2 from the germline V gene are SGHVS and FNYEAQ. CDR3 region: CASRGIGRTEELFF.

The chain carries TRBV7-6 and TRBJ2-7; without DNA, the TCRdb call of TRBD1 cannot be checked. Germline-derived CDR1 and CDR2 are SGHVS and FNYEAQ. The CDR3 runs to 15 residues. CDR3 residues: CASSLNDRNSYEQYF.

CDR3: CASSEAVNSNQPQHF. This chain connects TRBV6-1 to TRBJ1-5. Germline CDR1 MNHNS, CDR2 SASEGT. CDR3 length: 15 residues.

This chain connects TRBV20-1 to TRBJ2-7; no DNA is available, so the TRBD2 call from TCRdb remains unchecked. The CDR3 is 14 amino acids. Germline CDR1 and CDR2: DFQATT and SNEGSKA (reference sequence). The CDR3: CSARAAGVAYEQYF.